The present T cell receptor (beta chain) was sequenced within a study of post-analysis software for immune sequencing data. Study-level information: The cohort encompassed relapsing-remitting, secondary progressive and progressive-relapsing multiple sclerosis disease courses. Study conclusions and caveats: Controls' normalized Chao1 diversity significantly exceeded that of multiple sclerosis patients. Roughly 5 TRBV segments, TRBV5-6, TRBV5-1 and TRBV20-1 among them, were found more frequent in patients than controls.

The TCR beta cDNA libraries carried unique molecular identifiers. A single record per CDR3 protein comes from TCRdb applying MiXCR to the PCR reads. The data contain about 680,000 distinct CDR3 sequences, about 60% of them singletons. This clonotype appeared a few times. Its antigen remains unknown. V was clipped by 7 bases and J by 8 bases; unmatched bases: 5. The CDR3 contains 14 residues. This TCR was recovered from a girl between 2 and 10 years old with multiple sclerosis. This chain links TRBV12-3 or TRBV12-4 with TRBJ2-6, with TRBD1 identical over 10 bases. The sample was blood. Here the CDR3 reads CASTPGQGTNVLTF. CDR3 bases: TGTGCCAGCACCCCGGGACAGGGGACCAACGTCCTGACTTTC.